The rows below give T cell receptor beta chains drawn from one sample of a study of regulatory T cells in long-lasting Graves disease. TCRdb processed the multiplex PCR reads anew with MiXCR; each CDR3 protein has one entry. The repertoire holds roughly 420,000 distinct CDR3 sequences, with around 16% as singletons. The sample consisted of peripheral blood mononuclear cells (PBMCs), taken at new diagnosis, from a patient treated with antithyroid drugs. These TCRs come from a female donor with Graves disease. The CDR3 runs from the conserved cysteine through the conserved F or W. The order of the fields is J gene, D gene, V gene, CDR3 length, clone size, CDR3 protein, CDR3 DNA. A D gene is named only where the DNA matches it firmly. Only part of the rows carry a size: once, few, many, or a class if the clone is expanded.

j_call: TRBJ1-3; d_call: NA; v_call: TRBV30; cdr3_length: 14; clone_size: many; cdr3_aa: CAWSQGVSGNTIYF; cdr3_nt: TGTGCCTGGAGCCAGGGAGTCTCTGGAAACACCATATATTTT
j_call: TRBJ2-1; d_call: TRBD2; v_call: TRBV20-1; cdr3_length: 12; clone_size: once; cdr3_aa: CSARREGPEQFF; cdr3_nt: TGCAGTGCACGGCGGGAGGGCCCCGAGCAGTTCTTC
j_call: TRBJ2-7; d_call: NA; v_call: TRBV3-1; cdr3_length: 11; clone_size: many; cdr3_aa: CASSRGGEQYF; cdr3_nt: TGTGCCAGCAGTCGAGGGGGCGAGCAGTACTTC
j_call: TRBJ1-1; d_call: TRBD1; v_call: TRBV6-1; cdr3_length: 13; clone_size: NA; cdr3_aa: CASTRQGPSLAFF; cdr3_nt: TGTGCCAGCACCCGACAGGGACCGAGCTTGGCTTTCTTT
j_call: TRBJ2-3; d_call: NA; v_call: TRBV11-2; cdr3_length: 14; clone_size: many; cdr3_aa: CASSLPFLTDTQYF; cdr3_nt: TGTGCCAGCAGCTTGCCTTTTCTCACAGATACGCAGTATTTT
j_call: TRBJ2-3; d_call: TRBD1; v_call: TRBV28; cdr3_length: 16; clone_size: many; cdr3_aa: CASRFPGQVVADTQYF; cdr3_nt: TGTGCCAGCAGGTTTCCGGGACAGGTGGTCGCAGATACGCAGTATTTT
j_call: TRBJ2-1; d_call: NA; v_call: TRBV20-1; cdr3_length: 15; clone_size: many; cdr3_aa: CSARDEGGSDNEQFF; cdr3_nt: TGCAGTGCTAGAGATGAAGGGGGTTCCGACAATGAGCAGTTCTTC
j_call: TRBJ2-7; d_call: TRBD2; v_call: TRBV5-1; cdr3_length: 15; clone_size: many; cdr3_aa: CASSLRTSGTYEQYF; cdr3_nt: TGCGCCAGCAGCTTACGGACTAGCGGCACCTACGAGCAGTACTTC
j_call: TRBJ1-1; d_call: TRBD1; v_call: TRBV19; cdr3_length: 15; clone_size: many; cdr3_aa: CASSLRGRRNTEAFF; cdr3_nt: TGTGCCAGTAGCCTCAGGGGGCGCCGGAACACTGAAGCTTTCTTT
j_call: TRBJ1-1; d_call: NA; v_call: TRBV6-1; cdr3_length: 16; clone_size: many; cdr3_aa: CASSQLRGPRNTEAFF; cdr3_nt: TGTGCCAGCAGTCAACTCAGGGGTCCGAGGAACACTGAAGCTTTCTTT
j_call: TRBJ1-2; d_call: NA; v_call: TRBV7-9; cdr3_length: 14; clone_size: many; cdr3_aa: CASTTPLANYGYTF; cdr3_nt: TGTGCCAGCACGACTCCGTTAGCTAACTATGGCTACACCTTC
j_call: TRBJ2-5; d_call: NA; v_call: TRBV20-1; cdr3_length: 14; clone_size: NA; cdr3_aa: CSAPHELSQETQYF; cdr3_nt: TGCAGTGCCCCCCACGAACTTTCTCAAGAGACCCAGTACTTC
j_call: TRBJ2-1; d_call: NA; v_call: TRBV12-3/TRBV12-4; cdr3_length: 14; clone_size: many; cdr3_aa: CASRLRQTYNEQFF; cdr3_nt: TGTGCCAGCAGGCTCCGGCAGACATACAATGAGCAGTTCTTC